The clone carrying this T cell receptor beta chain was seen more than once but under ten times. Terminally differentiated effector memory CD45RA+ cells were excluded by CCR7 positive selection of CD45RO-negative cells. Donation came from healthy HIV-negative adults that had no recent acute infections or vaccinations. This specimen belongs to a study of shared clonotypes between healthy human individuals. About the study: Two female and a few male donors aged 18 to 49 were enrolled.

V gave up 5 bases and J gave up 1 base, with 18 bases separating them. This CDR3 is 16 amino acids long. The germline gives CDR1 MNHEY, CDR2 SMNVEV (reference sequence). Deep was the level at which the assay was run. The assay was immunoSEQ multiplex PCR, and TCRdb's table has in-frame clones only and misses some. The repertoire holds roughly 2,000,000 clones, with approximately 95% as singletons. The receptor's source is a man between 18 and 35 years old in good health. The sample taken for sequencing was naive CD8+ T cells sorted from blood. The V call is TRBV27, the J call TRBJ2-7, with a weak D call TRBD2 (5 bases). CDR3 protein: CASSPSRGVESYEQYF. The CDR3 DNA follows: TGTGCCAGCAGTCCATCCCGGGGAGTAGAGTCCTACGAGCAGTACTTC.